This TCR beta chain was recorded in a study of pediatric ulcerative colitis (dated by TCRdb to about 2019). Some background on the complete study: From roughly 10 newly diagnosed, treatment-naive pediatric ulcerative colitis patients and four non-IBD control children, paired blood and rectal samples were collected.

Summary of the overall study and its limitations: For technical reasons, substantially fewer templates were yielded by the blood samples of two patients, and these blood samples were excluded from blood-rectal overlap analysis. The healthy control group was small, consisting of only a handful of individuals. Repertoires were derived from total lymphocyte DNA, so rare subsets such as regulatory T cells may have patterns not reflected. Features of the rectal repertoire distinguished controls, mild-moderate colitis patients and acute severe colitis patients, and in acute severe colitis, rectal diversity was reduced because of clonal expansions. Autologous blood-rectal clonal overlap was significantly higher in ulcerative colitis patients than in controls, suggesting increased T cell trafficking to inflamed tissue. A couple of rectal CDR3 clonotypes turned up in every ulcerative colitis patient but in none of the controls.

V loses 1 base, J loses 11 bases, and the germline ends lie 17 bases apart. From the cysteine through the phenylalanine, the CDR3 covers 14 amino acids. Of all the DNA, just the CDR3 is kept, 42 bases in frame from base 1. The germline V gene yields MNHNS for CDR1 and SASEGT for CDR2. This clone was seen a few times. The antigen it binds to is not known. Per-base quality was not reported, and no clone a single base away is much larger than it. The control children had a colonoscopy because IBD was suspected, showed normal endoscopy both macroscopically and histologically, and did not receive an IBD diagnosis during the next year. Blood was sampled at the same time as the colonoscopy. The Wizard kit (Promega) was used to extract genomic DNA from the blood and intestinal samples. Rearranged CDR3 beta regions were amplified from genomic DNA with multiplex V and J primers using the immunoSEQ TRB Survey service. To keep depth equal across samples, survey-level sequencing depth of up to 500,000 reads per sample was applied. The libraries were purified and pooled, then sequenced using Illumina technology. Turning to the authors' computational methods: Productive clonality, sample overlap, pairwise scatters, CDR3 beta length, V/D/J gene usage and productiveness were all assessed with the immunoSEQ online tools. Alongside Shannon and Simpson indices, calculated diversity was computed as the number of unique rearrangements divided by total templates, multiplied by 100. For principal component analysis, Z-score normalized data were analyzed with the R prcomp function and the ggbiplot package. Morisita's index was used to quantify the clonal overlap between blood and rectum within each subject. TCRdb mirrors the immuneACCESS table, restricted to in-frame sequences. Some clones are absent from its copies; in checked studies, under half trace to an unresolved V gene, and the reason for the others is unknown. V and J calls and clone size are given by that table; D and trimming were obtained from the DNA. This sample gives under 5,000 clones in total; around 90% of them show up just once. 0.9% to 1.4% of the sample is held by the ten biggest clonotypes.

This clonotype was obtained from a boy between 10 and 17 years old who was a control in a study of pediatric ulcerative colitis. The rearrangement combines TRBV6-1 with TRBJ1-1; the D gene cannot be named for sure. The sequenced sample consisted of blood. CDR3 region: CASSEVPAALMAFF. The DNA sequence is as follows: TGTGCCAGCAGTGAAGTTCCGGCAGCACTGATGGCTTTCTTT.